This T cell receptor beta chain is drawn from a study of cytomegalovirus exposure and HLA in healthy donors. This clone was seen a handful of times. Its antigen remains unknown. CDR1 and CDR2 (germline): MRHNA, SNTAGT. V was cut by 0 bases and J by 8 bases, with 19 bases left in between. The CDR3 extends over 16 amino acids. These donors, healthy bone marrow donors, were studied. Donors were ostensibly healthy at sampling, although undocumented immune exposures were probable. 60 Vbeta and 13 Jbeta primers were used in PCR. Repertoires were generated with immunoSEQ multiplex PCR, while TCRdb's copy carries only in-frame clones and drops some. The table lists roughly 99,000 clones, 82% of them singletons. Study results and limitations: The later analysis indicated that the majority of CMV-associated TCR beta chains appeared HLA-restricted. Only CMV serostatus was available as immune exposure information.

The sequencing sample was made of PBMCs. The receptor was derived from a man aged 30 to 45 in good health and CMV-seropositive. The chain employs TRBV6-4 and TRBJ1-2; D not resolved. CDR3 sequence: CASSDSTSTPSGGYTF. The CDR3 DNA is TGTGCCAGCAGTGACTCGACAAGTACCCCTTCGGGAGGCTACACCTTC.